The 3 T cell receptor beta chains given below trace back to one sample, sequenced in a study of cytomegalovirus exposure and HLA in healthy donors. The PCR made use of 60 Vbeta and 13 Jbeta primers. The table came from immunoSEQ multiplex PCR; TCRdb's copy has only in-frame clones and leaves some out. The sample carries around 160,000 clones, around 75% recorded once. Source material: PBMCs. These receptors all come from a woman aged 40 to 50 in good health and CMV-seropositive.

The gene calls are TRBV11-2 and TRBJ1-1; D perhaps matches TRBD1 (5 bases). This CDR3 contains 13 residues. The V gene's germline CDR1 is SGHAT and CDR2 FQNNGV. The ends were cut back, 1 base at V and 8 bases at J, with 11 bases in the middle. The CDR3 DNA reads TGTGCCAGCAGCTTAGGGAGGGGCCCCGAAGCTTTCTTT. The encoded protein is CASSLGRGPEAFF.

The V call is TRBV7-2, the J call TRBJ2-3; maybe TRBD2 (6 bases). CDR3 length: 14 amino acids. In germline, CDR1 is SGHTA, CDR2 FQGNSA. The germline V and J ends were trimmed by 5 bases and 5 bases, with 14 bases remaining between them. The CDR3 is CASSPGTAGDTQYF. The CDR3 DNA follows: TGTGCCAGCAGCCCAGGGACTGCTGGAGATACGCAGTATTTT.

The chain is built from TRBV7-6 and TRBJ2-3; 11 positions agree with TRBD2. This CDR3 is 15 amino acids long. Germline lookup yields CDR1 SGHVS and CDR2 FNYEAQ. The trim removed 5 bases at V and 9 bases at J, leaving 10 bases unmatched. Written as DNA, the CDR3 is TGTGCCAGCAGCCTCTTGGGGGGACTAGCGGAAACGCAGTATTTT. Its translation: CASSLLGGLAETQYF.